This paragraph reports one T cell receptor (beta chain). No antigen is known for it. A roughly 2.5 ml peripheral blood sample was drawn into PAXgene tubes per donor and stored at -80°C. Without T cell sorting, total RNA was isolated from whole blood using the PAXgene blood miRNA kit on an automated QIAcube. Peripheral blood from monozygotic twin pairs, either concordant or discordant for inflammatory bowel disease, underwent deep TCRalpha and TCRbeta repertoire profiling that used unique molecular barcoding. For every twin pair, smoking habits were documented, and each individual was categorised as a current, former or never smoker. The library was made by 5' RACE. The input for every TCR library was around 3,800 ng of total RNA. cDNA was synthesized with SMARTScribe reverse transcriptase in eight separate reactions per sample. Unique molecular identifiers containing a 6-nucleotide sample barcode were introduced through template switching during cDNA synthesis. TCRalpha and TCRbeta cDNA was amplified in two nested PCRs of approximately 17 and 9 cycles, and bead purification was carried out after each PCR. Before amplification, the cDNA was treated with uracil DNA-glycosylase and purified using the QIAquick PCR purification kit. The second PCR added Illumina TruSeq-compatible adapters along with sample-specific barcodes. Library quality and concentration were checked on TapeStation and Qubit, and libraries were pooled at 5 to 6.5 ng each. Pooled libraries were sequenced on an Illumina HiSeq2500 single-index Rapid Run with 2 x 100 bp reads and custom sequencing primers. In the original analysis: PCR and sequencing errors were corrected by UMI-based consensus assembly using MiGEC version 1.2.6. MiXCR version 2.1.1 was used for V(D)J alignment, clonotype assembly and CDR3 extraction. Normalisation of gene usage, clonotype sharing and MAIT/NKT TCR abundance was achieved by analysing the top 1000, 10 000 and 20 000 clonotypes per sample. After downsampling to 27 000 UMIs, diversity was calculated as the inverse Simpson index using the vegan R package. Paired Mann-Whitney U tests on discordant twin pairs were used, with Benjamini-Hochberg multiple-testing correction. Reads reprocessed by TCRdb are summarized as one entry per CDR3 protein sequence, and DNA is absent. None of the V and J calls come from the authors' own analysis; TCRdb made them. The table kept for this sample lists 350,000 to 500,000 distinct CDR3 sequences. The ten largest clonotypes hold about 2.2% of the sample.

In the germline V gene, CDR1 corresponds to SGHRS and CDR2 to YFSETQ. Including the terminal cysteine and phenylalanine, the CDR3 comprises 15 residues. DNA is not on record. These data originate in a study of monozygotic twins with inflammatory bowel disease (dated by TCRdb to about 2019). A note on the overall study: In total, around 28 monozygotic twin pairs made up the full study: 19 Danish pairs, all IBD-discordant, plus nine German pairs, of which four were IBD-concordant and five were IBD-discordant. Within discordant pairs, disease-associated traits were sought mainly by comparing IBD patients with their genetically identical healthy co-twins. Each individual had, on average, about 151 000 unique TCRalpha sequences and 181 000 unique TCRbeta sequences available for analysis. The full study reports these points: IBD patients had lower TCRbeta repertoire diversity, measured by the inverse Simpson index, than their healthy co-twins. The analysis was unable to tell different T cell subtypes apart. Repertoire similarity did not differ between concordant and discordant twins, which could be due to limited statistical power. Because patients were on differing immunosuppressive treatments, the repertoires may have picked up extra background noise and inter-individual variability. No single strong signal or clonotype linked to IBD turned up in the results, so the idea that one exists was not supported. Compared with healthy twins, IBD patients had fewer clonotypes in common with other individuals, a difference most pronounced in patients showing signs of disease activity.

The origin of this receptor is a human donor with ulcerative colitis or Crohn's disease, or a healthy co-twin of an affected twin (not recorded which). Material for sequencing was blood. Recombination connected TRBV5-1 to TRBJ2-3; absent DNA, TCRdb's TRBD1 call cannot be checked. CDR3 protein: CASSPGQGDVDTQYF.